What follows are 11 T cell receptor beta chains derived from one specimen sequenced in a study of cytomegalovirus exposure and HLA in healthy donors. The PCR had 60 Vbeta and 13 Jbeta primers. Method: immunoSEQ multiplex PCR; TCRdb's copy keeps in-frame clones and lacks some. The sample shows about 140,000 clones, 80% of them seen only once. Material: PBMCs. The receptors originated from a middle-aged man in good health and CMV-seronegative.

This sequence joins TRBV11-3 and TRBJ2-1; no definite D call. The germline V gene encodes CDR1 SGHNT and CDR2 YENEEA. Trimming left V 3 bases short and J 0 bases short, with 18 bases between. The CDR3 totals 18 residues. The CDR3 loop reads CASSFMSAAQDSYNEQFF. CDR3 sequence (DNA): TGTGCCAGCAGCTTCATGTCGGCGGCTCAAGACTCCTACAATGAGCAGTTCTTC.

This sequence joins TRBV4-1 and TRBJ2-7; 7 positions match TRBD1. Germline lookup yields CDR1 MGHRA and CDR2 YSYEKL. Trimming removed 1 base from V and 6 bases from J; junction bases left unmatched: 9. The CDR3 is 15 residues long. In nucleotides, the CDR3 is TGCGCCAGCAGCCAAGCCCCGGGACAGACGGGCGAGCAGTACTTC. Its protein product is CASSQAPGQTGEQYF.

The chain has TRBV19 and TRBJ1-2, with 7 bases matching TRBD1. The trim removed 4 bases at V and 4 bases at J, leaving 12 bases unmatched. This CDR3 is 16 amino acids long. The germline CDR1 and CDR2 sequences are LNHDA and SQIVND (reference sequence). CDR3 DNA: TGTGCCAGTAGTAGAGTTCAACAGGGGATTGGCTATGGCTACACCTTC. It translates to CASSRVQQGIGYGYTF.

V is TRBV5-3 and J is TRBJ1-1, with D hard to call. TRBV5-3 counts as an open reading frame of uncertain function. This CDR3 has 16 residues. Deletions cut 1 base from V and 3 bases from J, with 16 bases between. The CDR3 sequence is CARSLKWVRVDTEAFF. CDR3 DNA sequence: TGTGCCAGAAGCTTGAAATGGGTGAGGGTGGACACTGAAGCTTTCTTT.

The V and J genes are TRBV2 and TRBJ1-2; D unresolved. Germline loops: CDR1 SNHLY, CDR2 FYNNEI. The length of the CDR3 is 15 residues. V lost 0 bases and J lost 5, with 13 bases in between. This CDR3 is CASSEAGPVRYGYTF. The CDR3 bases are TGTGCCAGCAGTGAAGCGGGCCCGGTTAGATATGGCTACACCTTC.

Here the CDR3 DNA reads TGTGCCAGCAGCTTAGAACTAGCGGGGGGCAATGAGCAGTTCTTC. This translates into CASSLELAGGNEQFF. V and J are TRBV7-9 and TRBJ2-1; 12 nucleotides agree with TRBD2. After removal of 1 base from V and 6 bases from J, the junction contained 1 base not matched to a gene. The length of the CDR3 is 15 residues. Germline loops: CDR1 SEHNR, CDR2 FQNEAQ (reference sequence).

The CDR3 here is CSGGGITEAFF. The CDR3 region has the DNA TGCAGCGGTGGGGGGATCACTGAAGCTTTCTTT. V usage is TRBV29-1 and J usage is TRBJ1-1; TRBD1 might be the D (5 bases). This CDR3 has 11 residues. Trimming pared 7 bases from V and 4 bases from J, leaving 10 bases between. CDR1 and CDR2 from the germline V gene are SQVTM and ANQGSEA.

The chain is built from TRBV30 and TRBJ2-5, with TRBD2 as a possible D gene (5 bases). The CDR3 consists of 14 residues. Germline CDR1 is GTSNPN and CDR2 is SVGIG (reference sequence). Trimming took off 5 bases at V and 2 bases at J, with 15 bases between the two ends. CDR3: CAWGPWESQETQYF. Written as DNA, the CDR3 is TGTGCCTGGGGGCCCTGGGAGTCACAAGAGACCCAGTACTTC.

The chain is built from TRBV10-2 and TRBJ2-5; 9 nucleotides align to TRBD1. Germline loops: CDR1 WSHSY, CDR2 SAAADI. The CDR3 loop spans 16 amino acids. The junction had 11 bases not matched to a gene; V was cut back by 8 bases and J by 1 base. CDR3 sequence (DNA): TGCGCCAGCCGGGGCGGGACAGGGTATTCCCAAGAGACCCAGTACTTC. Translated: CASRGGTGYSQETQYF.

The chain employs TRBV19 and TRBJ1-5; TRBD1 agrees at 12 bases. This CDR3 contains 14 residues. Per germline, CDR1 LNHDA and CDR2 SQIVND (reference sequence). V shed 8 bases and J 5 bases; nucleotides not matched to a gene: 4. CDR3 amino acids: CASSGTGGYQPQHF. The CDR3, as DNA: TGTGCCAGTTCCGGGACAGGGGGCTATCAGCCCCAGCATTTT.

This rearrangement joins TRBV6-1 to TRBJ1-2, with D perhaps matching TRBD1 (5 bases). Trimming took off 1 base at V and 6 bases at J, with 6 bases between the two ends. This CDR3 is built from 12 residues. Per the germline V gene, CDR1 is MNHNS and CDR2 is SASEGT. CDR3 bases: TGTGCCAGCAGTGAAGTAGGGGATGGCTACACCTTC. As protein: CASSEVGDGYTF.